This T cell receptor beta chain was profiled in a study of T cell responses to AZD1222 COVID-19 vaccine. Data came from immunoSEQ multiplex PCR; TCRdb stores just in-frame clones and leaves some out. The table lists around 100,000 clones, about 88% of them singletons, with about 15% in the top ten. CDR1 is MDHEN, CDR2 SYDVKM, per germline. The CDR3 sequence is 15 residues long. The V end was cut by 4 bases, the J end by 0 bases, with 12 bases between. The receptor's source is an adult in good health. Specimen: peripheral blood, collected on day 0 of AZD1222 vaccination. The chain couples TRBV28 to TRBJ2-5, with D uncertain. The CDR3 region has the DNA TGTGCCAGCAGTTCGGTACAGCAGTACCAAGAGACCCAGTACTTC. Protein sequence: CASSSVQQYQETQYF. Using reference TRBV28 and TRBJ2-5 for the parts outside the CDR3, the full variable domain is DVKVTQSSRYLVKRTGEKVFLECVQDMDHENMFWYRQDPGLGLRLIYFSYDVKMKEKGDIPEGYSVSREKKERFSLILESASTNQTSMYLCASSSVQQYQETQYFGPGTRLLVL.